The sequence of this T cell receptor (beta chain) was determined in a study of T cells after yellow fever vaccination. This clonotype was observed a few times. Antigen specificity is unknown. Findings of the study overall: At under 97% for CD4 and roughly 87% for CD8, most primary-vaccination clones showed up again after the booster. Few clonotypes appeared in both CD4 and CD8 compartments.

Germline-derived CDR1 and CDR2 are SEHNR and FQNEAQ (reference sequence). The CDR3 spans 16 residues. The J segment lost 2 bases and the V segment lost 0 bases, leaving 5 bases of the junction unmatched. As TCR cDNA was made by 5'RACE template switching, a universal primer site and UMIs were added. In TCRdb, the 5' RACE reads were re-called with MiXCR into one record per CDR3 protein. The data contain some 420,000 distinct CDR3 sequences, 18% of them singletons. Sequencing used PBMCs, obtained before the yellow fever booster vaccination. The origin of this receptor is a man aged 18 to 29 who received the YFV17D yellow fever vaccine. The gene calls are TRBV7-9 and TRBJ2-7, with 9 bases aligning to TRBD2. DNA of the CDR3: TGTGCCAGCAGCTTAGCGCGTAGCGGGGGTGCCTACGAGCAGTACTTC. This gives the protein CASSLARSGGAYEQYF.